One and the same sample provided the 8 T cell receptor beta chains below, sequenced in a study of blood T cell repertoires in COVID-19. This table comes from immunoSEQ multiplex PCR, and its TCRdb copy is limited to in-frame clones, with some not included. Among about 80,000 clones listed, around 80% were seen once. Sequenced sample: peripheral blood. The receptors derive from a woman in her 70s with acute or convalescent COVID-19.

V and J are TRBV2 and TRBJ1-4; D is possibly TRBD1 (6 bases). Germline assignment: CDR1 SNHLY and CDR2 FYNNEI. Trimming pared 6 bases from V and 8 bases from J, leaving 16 bases between. The CDR3 is made up of 14 amino acids. This CDR3 reads CASRGTGFGEKLFF. As DNA, the CDR3 is TGTGCCAGCAGGGGAACAGGGTTCGGAGAAAAACTGTTTTTT.

CDR3 region: CASSQGWASGSRNEQFF. CDR3 DNA sequence: TGCGCCAGCAGCCAAGGTTGGGCTAGCGGGAGTAGGAATGAGCAGTTCTTC. The V and J genes are TRBV4-1 and TRBJ2-1; 10 nucleotides match TRBD2. Trimming removed 1 base from V and 7 bases from J; junction bases left unmatched: 10. In germline, CDR1 is MGHRA, CDR2 YSYEKL. The CDR3 runs 17 residues.

The chain joins TRBV5-6 to TRBJ1-2; D is perhaps TRBD1 (5 bases). V shed 1 base and J shed 8 bases, with 18 bases lying between them. Per germline, CDR1 SGHDT and CDR2 YYEEEE. CDR3 length equals 15 residues. The CDR3 DNA sequence: TGTGCCAGCAGCTTGCCGACAGACCCTTCCTACGGCTACACCTTC. It specifies CASSLPTDPSYGYTF.

V gene TRBV30 combines with J gene TRBJ2-1, with TRBD2 matching over 7 bases. Trimming at V came to 0 bases and at J to 5 bases, leaving 4 bases not matched to a gene. CDR1 GTSNPN and CDR2 SVGIG come from the germline V gene (reference sequence). This CDR3 has 14 amino acids. CDR3 residues: CAWSVGGSNNEQFF. Here the CDR3 DNA reads TGTGCCTGGAGTGTGGGCGGGAGTAACAATGAGCAGTTCTTC. Complete variable domain (other parts from reference TRBV30 and TRBJ2-1): SQTIHQWPATLVQPVGSPLSLECTVEGTSNPNLYWYRQAAGRGLQLLFYSVGIGQISSEVPQNLSASRPQDRQFILSSKKLLLSDSGFYLCAWSVGGSNNEQFFGPGTRLTVL.

This clone was seen once. The J gene is TRBJ1-1, the V gene TRBV5-8; 9 bases agree with TRBD1. CDR3 size: 15 residues. Germline CDR1 is SGHTS and CDR2 is YDEGEE. Losses at the gene ends were 1 base for V and 8 bases for J; bases not matched to a gene: 9. The CDR3 region is CASSLSGTGLLEAFF. CDR3 sequence (DNA): TGTGCCAGCAGCTTGTCCGGGACAGGGCTCCTCGAAGCTTTCTTT.

The CDR3 sequence: CASSFGVAGGLGTQYF. CDR3 nucleotide sequence: TGTGCCAGCAGTTTTGGGGTAGCGGGAGGTTTGGGTACGCAGTATTTT. The rearrangement uses TRBV27 and TRBJ2-3; TRBD2 matches 10 bases. The junction had 11 bases not matched to a gene; V was cut back by 3 bases and J by 8 bases. This CDR3 spans 16 amino acids. The germline gives CDR1 MNHEY, CDR2 SMNVEV (reference sequence).

The rearrangement uses TRBV9 and TRBJ2-3; 7 bases fit TRBD2. CDR1 and CDR2 (germline): SGDLS, YYNGEE. Unmatched junction bases numbered 6, after V lost 0 bases and J lost 2 bases. The CDR3 totals 16 residues. CDR3 DNA sequence: TGTGCCAGCAGCGTAGAGGGCGGGAGAAACACAGATACGCAGTATTTT. Translation gives CASSVEGGRNTDTQYF.

The genes are TRBV5-4 and TRBJ1-4; no reliable D call. Per the germline V gene, CDR1 is SGHNT and CDR2 is YYREEE (reference sequence). Trimming took 1 base from V and 5 from J, leaving 6 bases between them. This CDR3 contains 13 residues. CDR3 DNA sequence: TGTGCCAGCAGCTTGTACCGGAATGAAAAACTGTTTTTT. Protein sequence: CASSLYRNEKLFF.